What follows describes a single T cell receptor (beta chain). Study processing details: Estimation of nucleated cell counts relied on the amplification of reference gene primers. The table came from immunoSEQ multiplex PCR; TCRdb's copy has only in-frame clones and leaves some out. The V and J calls and clone size are taken from that table; D and trimming were inferred from the DNA. The repertoire includes fewer than 150,000 clones, approximately 87% of them detected once, and just under 30% sits in the top ten. This entry comes from a study of blood T cell repertoires in COVID-19. Study-level background: Both acute and convalescent COVID-19 samples were obtained from the United States, Italy and Spain. The analysed material was cDNA or gDNA that came from T cells, B-cell-depleted T cells, or PBMCs.

This CDR3 is 16 amino acids long. Germline CDR1 MGHRA, CDR2 YSYEKL. V gave up 4 bases and J gave up 0 bases; unmatched junction bases: 5. The chain recombines TRBV4-1 with TRBJ1-2; 10 positions agree with TRBD1. This clonotype was obtained from a woman in her 70s with acute or convalescent COVID-19. Sequencing was done on a sample of peripheral blood. This CDR3 is CASSPGQGVPNYGYTF. CDR3 sequence (DNA): TGCGCCAGCAGCCCCGGACAGGGGGTGCCTAACTATGGCTACACCTTC.